This T cell receptor beta chain originates from a study of shared clonotypes between healthy human individuals. Notes on the study in general: Of the naive CD4 clonotypes, about 5.4% were shared across four donors. Richness estimates generally favored naive over memory subsets.

CD45RA+ naive and CD45RA-negative memory subsets were separated from CD4+ cells. On this clone itself: Antigen: not known.

Original handling: In the immunoSEQ data, sequences were junction-only and lacked quality scores, so filtering differed. Method: immunoSEQ multiplex PCR; TCRdb's copy keeps in-frame clones and lacks some. V and J calls and clone size are those listed in that table; D and trimming were worked out from the DNA. The sample yields approximately 2.5 million clones, about 92% seen once. V was cut by 0 bases and J by 4 bases, with 12 bases left in between. Looked up from germline, CDR1 is MNHEY and CDR2 is SVGAGI. The CDR3 covers 15 residues. This receptor was identified in a man aged 18 to 30 in good health. Material for sequencing was naive CD4+ T cells sorted from blood. Subset here: CD45RA+ positively selected. The chain couples TRBV6-5 to TRBJ1-1; D may be TRBD1 (6 bases). CDR3 amino acids: CASSYSQGRITEAFF. CDR3 DNA sequence: TGTGCCAGCAGTTACTCGCAGGGGCGGATCACTGAAGCTTTCTTT.